This is a list of T cell receptor beta chains from one sample in a study of Ad26.COV2.S vaccination and SARS-CoV-2 variants. This table comes from immunoSEQ multiplex PCR, and its TCRdb copy is limited to in-frame clones, with some not included. The table records hundreds of thousands of clones, 80% to 95% of them present only once. The sequencing here drew on peripheral blood, taken in a trial of Ad26.COV2.S vaccine versus placebo. Receptors originate from a person aged 18 to 65 who received the Ad26.COV2.S COVID-19 vaccine or a placebo. Each CDR3 is given with its conserved first and last residue. Fields, in order: CDR3 DNA, CDR3 protein, J gene, D gene, clone size, V gene. D genes are given only for firm matches. Size tells how often a clone was seen (once, few, many) or the class of an expanded clone, and some rows leave it out.

CDR3nt: TGCGCCAGCAGCTTGGGGGCCAGGAACGGGACTGAAGCTTTCTTT; CDR3aa: CASSLGARNGTEAFF; j_gene: TRBJ1-1; d_gene: NA; abundance: NA; v_gene: TRBV5-1
CDR3nt: TGTGCCAGCAGTTACAGGCAGAGACAAGAGACCCAGTACTTC; CDR3aa: CASSYRQRQETQYF; j_gene: TRBJ2-5; d_gene: NA; abundance: NA; v_gene: TRBV6-5
CDR3nt: TGTGCCAGCAGCCGAACGACATCGAGCACAGATACGCAGTATTTT; CDR3aa: CASSRTTSSTDTQYF; j_gene: TRBJ2-3; d_gene: NA; abundance: NA; v_gene: TRBV3-1/TRBV3-2
CDR3nt: TGTGCCAGCAGCTTGTCCGGGACAGCCACCTACAATGAGCAGTTCTTC; CDR3aa: CASSLSGTATYNEQFF; j_gene: TRBJ2-1; d_gene: TRBD1; abundance: NA; v_gene: TRBV7-2
CDR3nt: TGTGCCAGCAATCCCGGACAGGGGGTACTCTCCTACGAGCAGTACTTC; CDR3aa: CASNPGQGVLSYEQYF; j_gene: TRBJ2-7; d_gene: TRBD1; abundance: NA; v_gene: TRBV2
CDR3nt: TGTGCCTGGAGTGCCGAAACAGAGGGAAAACTGTTTTTT; CDR3aa: CAWSAETEGKLFF; j_gene: TRBJ1-4; d_gene: NA; abundance: NA; v_gene: TRBV30
CDR3nt: TGTGCCAGCAGTCCACGACAGGTGGTCACCTACGAGCAGTACTTC; CDR3aa: CASSPRQVVTYEQYF; j_gene: TRBJ2-7; d_gene: NA; abundance: NA; v_gene: TRBV28
CDR3nt: TGTGCCAGCAGGGGACTAGCGGGAGCTCGTACAGATACGCAGTATTTT; CDR3aa: CASRGLAGARTDTQYF; j_gene: TRBJ2-3; d_gene: TRBD2; abundance: NA; v_gene: TRBV2
CDR3nt: TGTGCCAGCAGTGTACCGGGCCACACTGAAGCTTTCTTT; CDR3aa: CASSVPGHTEAFF; j_gene: TRBJ1-1; d_gene: NA; abundance: NA; v_gene: TRBV2
CDR3nt: TGTGCCAGCAGTACAATGGGGGGGTTAATCAATGAGCAGTTCTTC; CDR3aa: CASSTMGGLINEQFF; j_gene: TRBJ2-1; d_gene: TRBD2; abundance: NA; v_gene: TRBV2
CDR3nt: TGTGCCAGCAGAGGGGACTACACAGATACGCAGTATTTT; CDR3aa: CASRGDYTDTQYF; j_gene: TRBJ2-3; d_gene: TRBD2; abundance: NA; v_gene: TRBV6-5
CDR3nt: TGTGCCAGCAGCCACAGGGGATCCTACGAGCAGTACTTC; CDR3aa: CASSHRGSYEQYF; j_gene: TRBJ2-7; d_gene: NA; abundance: NA; v_gene: TRBV3-1/TRBV3-2
CDR3nt: TGTGCCAGCAGTCCGCTGGGGGCCGGGGAGCTGTTTTTT; CDR3aa: CASSPLGAGELFF; j_gene: TRBJ2-2; d_gene: NA; abundance: NA; v_gene: TRBV28
CDR3nt: TGTGCCAGCAGTGAAGTGGGGATGAACACTGAAGCTTTCTTT; CDR3aa: CASSEVGMNTEAFF; j_gene: TRBJ1-1; d_gene: NA; abundance: NA; v_gene: TRBV25-1
CDR3nt: TGCAGCGCCATCGGGGGTGGCAGGGGGTACACTGAAGCTTTCTTT; CDR3aa: CSAIGGGRGYTEAFF; j_gene: TRBJ1-1; d_gene: TRBD1; abundance: few; v_gene: TRBV29-1
CDR3nt: TGTGCCAGCAGCTTGTACAGGGGCGTCTCTGGAAACACCATATATTTT; CDR3aa: CASSLYRGVSGNTIYF; j_gene: TRBJ1-3; d_gene: TRBD1; abundance: few; v_gene: TRBV7-9
CDR3nt: TGCGCCAGCAGCTTGGTAGGGACGGGACAGGGCTCAGATACGCAGTATTTT; CDR3aa: CASSLVGTGQGSDTQYF; j_gene: TRBJ2-3; d_gene: TRBD1; abundance: NA; v_gene: TRBV5-1
CDR3nt: TGCACCAGCAGCTTGGACCAGGCCTACGAGCAGTACTTC; CDR3aa: CTSSLDQAYEQYF; j_gene: TRBJ2-7; d_gene: NA; abundance: NA; v_gene: TRBV5-1
CDR3nt: TGTGCCAGCAGCTATTCTCCGACAGGCACCATGAACACTGAAGCTTTCTTT; CDR3aa: CASSYSPTGTMNTEAFF; j_gene: TRBJ1-1; d_gene: NA; abundance: once; v_gene: TRBV3-1/TRBV3-2
CDR3nt: TGTGCCAGCAGTTCACCGACGGGAGGCTCTGGAAACACCATATATTTT; CDR3aa: CASSSPTGGSGNTIYF; j_gene: TRBJ1-3; d_gene: NA; abundance: NA; v_gene: TRBV28
CDR3nt: TGTGCCAGCAGCTCGACAGGGAGGAGCGGAAACACCATATATTTT; CDR3aa: CASSSTGRSGNTIYF; j_gene: TRBJ1-3; d_gene: TRBD1; abundance: NA; v_gene: TRBV13
CDR3nt: TGTGCCAGCAGCCCAGAACTAGCGGGAGTTGGCAATGAGCAGTTCTTC; CDR3aa: CASSPELAGVGNEQFF; j_gene: TRBJ2-1; d_gene: TRBD2; abundance: NA; v_gene: TRBV7-8
CDR3nt: TGTGCCAGCAGGAAGGCTAGCGGGAGGCCTCCCTACGAGCAGTACTTC; CDR3aa: CASRKASGRPPYEQYF; j_gene: TRBJ2-7; d_gene: TRBD2; abundance: NA; v_gene: TRBV2
CDR3nt: TGTGCCAGCAGTTACCCCAAACCCCTAGGAAATGAGCAGTTCTTC; CDR3aa: CASSYPKPLGNEQFF; j_gene: TRBJ2-1; d_gene: NA; abundance: NA; v_gene: TRBV6-6
CDR3nt: TGTGCCAGCAGCTCAAGCGCTAGCGGAGCCTACGAGCAGTACTTC; CDR3aa: CASSSSASGAYEQYF; j_gene: TRBJ2-7; d_gene: TRBD2; abundance: NA; v_gene: TRBV3-1/TRBV3-2
CDR3nt: TGTGCCAGCAGTTACGGGAGCGTGGCCGATACGCAGTATTTT; CDR3aa: CASSYGSVADTQYF; j_gene: TRBJ2-3; d_gene: NA; abundance: NA; v_gene: TRBV6-5
CDR3nt: TGTGCCAGCAGTCTTACAGGGAACTCTGGAAACACCATATATTTT; CDR3aa: CASSLTGNSGNTIYF; j_gene: TRBJ1-3; d_gene: NA; abundance: NA; v_gene: TRBV7-9
CDR3nt: TGTGCCAGCAGCTTGGCCGATTTTGGCAGAAGCTCCTACAATGAGCAGTTCTTC; CDR3aa: CASSLADFGRSSYNEQFF; j_gene: TRBJ2-1; d_gene: NA; abundance: NA; v_gene: TRBV5-6
CDR3nt: TGTGCCAGCAGTGAAGTGGGCAGCCTCACAGATACGCAGTATTTT; CDR3aa: CASSEVGSLTDTQYF; j_gene: TRBJ2-3; d_gene: NA; abundance: NA; v_gene: TRBV2
CDR3nt: TGTGCCAGCAGTTTCGGGGGGGACACTGAAGCTTTCTTT; CDR3aa: CASSFGGDTEAFF; j_gene: TRBJ1-1; d_gene: NA; abundance: NA; v_gene: TRBV12-3/TRBV12-4
CDR3nt: TGTGCCAGCAGCACCGCGGGGGATCAATACTTC; CDR3aa: CASSTAGDQYF; j_gene: TRBJ2-4; d_gene: TRBD2; abundance: NA; v_gene: TRBV7-9
CDR3nt: TGCAGCGTTGATTCGGACACCGGGGAGCTGTTTTTT; CDR3aa: CSVDSDTGELFF; j_gene: TRBJ2-2; d_gene: NA; abundance: NA; v_gene: TRBV29-1
CDR3nt: TGTGCCAGCAGGCGGACAGAATTGGTAAATCAGCCCCAGCATTTT; CDR3aa: CASRRTELVNQPQHF; j_gene: TRBJ1-5; d_gene: NA; abundance: NA; v_gene: TRBV27
CDR3nt: TGTGCCAGCAACACTCCCGGGGACAGCCTCCAAGAGACCCAGTACTTC; CDR3aa: CASNTPGDSLQETQYF; j_gene: TRBJ2-5; d_gene: TRBD1; abundance: NA; v_gene: TRBV2
CDR3nt: TGCGCCAGCAGCCATACCCAGGGTTTGAGGTCCGAGCAGTACTTC; CDR3aa: CASSHTQGLRSEQYF; j_gene: TRBJ2-7; d_gene: NA; abundance: NA; v_gene: TRBV4-3
CDR3nt: TGTGCCAGCGGAACAGGTCCCAACTCCTACGAGCAGTACTTC; CDR3aa: CASGTGPNSYEQYF; j_gene: TRBJ2-7; d_gene: NA; abundance: once; v_gene: TRBV27
CDR3nt: TGTGCCAGCAGCTTATTAGAGAGATACACAGATACGCAGTATTTT; CDR3aa: CASSLLERYTDTQYF; j_gene: TRBJ2-3; d_gene: NA; abundance: NA; v_gene: TRBV11-1
CDR3nt: TGTGCCAGCAGCGCGGGACAGGGGGGCGGAAACACCATATATTTT; CDR3aa: CASSAGQGGGNTIYF; j_gene: TRBJ1-3; d_gene: TRBD1; abundance: NA; v_gene: TRBV9
CDR3nt: TGTGCCAGCAGTGACCTCCTGGGGGGGGTGATAGCTTTCTTT; CDR3aa: CASSDLLGGVIAFF; j_gene: TRBJ1-1; d_gene: NA; abundance: NA; v_gene: TRBV2
CDR3nt: TGTGCCTGGAGTGGGACTAGCGGCCTACTCAGGAACATTCAGTACTTC; CDR3aa: CAWSGTSGLLRNIQYF; j_gene: TRBJ2-4; d_gene: TRBD2; abundance: NA; v_gene: TRBV30
CDR3nt: TGTGCCAGTAGCACGACAGAATCCTACAATGAGCAGTTCTTC; CDR3aa: CASSTTESYNEQFF; j_gene: TRBJ2-1; d_gene: NA; abundance: NA; v_gene: TRBV19
CDR3nt: TGTGCCAGCAGCCCTGGACGGACCCTGAACACCGGGGAGCTGTTTTTT; CDR3aa: CASSPGRTLNTGELFF; j_gene: TRBJ2-2; d_gene: NA; abundance: NA; v_gene: TRBV11-3
CDR3nt: TGTGCCAGTAGTCGGACTGGAAGGAGCGAGCAGTACTTC; CDR3aa: CASSRTGRSEQYF; j_gene: TRBJ2-7; d_gene: NA; abundance: NA; v_gene: TRBV19
CDR3nt: TGCGCCAGCAGCTTGGACCCGGGGGCCGGGGCCAACGTCCTGACTTTC; CDR3aa: CASSLDPGAGANVLTF; j_gene: TRBJ2-6; d_gene: NA; abundance: NA; v_gene: TRBV5-1
CDR3nt: TGTGCCAGCAGTCCGGGACGTTCGACCTACGAGCAGTACTTC; CDR3aa: CASSPGRSTYEQYF; j_gene: TRBJ2-7; d_gene: NA; abundance: NA; v_gene: TRBV6-2/TRBV6-3
CDR3nt: TGCAGTGCTAGTAGGGCTAGCAGCTCCTACGAGCAGTACTTC; CDR3aa: CSASRASSSYEQYF; j_gene: TRBJ2-7; d_gene: NA; abundance: NA; v_gene: TRBV20-1
CDR3nt: TGCGCCAGCAGCTTGTTGGGTCTAAGCGAGCAGTACTTC; CDR3aa: CASSLLGLSEQYF; j_gene: TRBJ2-7; d_gene: NA; abundance: NA; v_gene: TRBV5-1
CDR3nt: TGTGCCAGCAGCAAATCTTCAGGCTATGGCTACACCTTC; CDR3aa: CASSKSSGYGYTF; j_gene: TRBJ1-2; d_gene: NA; abundance: NA; v_gene: TRBV7-8
CDR3nt: TGTGCCAGCAGCCAACTGATAGATACGCAGTATTTT; CDR3aa: CASSQLIDTQYF; j_gene: TRBJ2-3; d_gene: NA; abundance: NA; v_gene: TRBV7-9